The T cell receptor beta chain described here comes from a study of blood T cell repertoires in COVID-19. About the research overall: Samples taken during acute and convalescent COVID-19 were collected in the United States, Italy and Spain. Sources were T cells, B-cell-depleted T cells, or PBMCs; the material itself was cDNA or gDNA.

Per the original methods: Amplification from reference gene primers served as the basis for estimated nucleated cell counts. Measured with immunoSEQ multiplex PCR; TCRdb has only the in-frame clones, and not every one. V and J calls and clone size are as listed in that table; D and trimming were resolved from the DNA. This repertoire shows about 260,000 clones, around four fifths found once; its top ten account for 4.6%. Sequencing was performed on peripheral blood. This clonotype originated in a man aged 55 to 69 who had recovered from COVID-19.

CDR3 region: CASSPPGLTEAFF. CDR3 bases: TGTGCCAGCAGCCCCCCAGGATTAACTGAAGCTTTCTTT. The chain employs TRBV6-5 and TRBJ1-1; D gene ambiguous. The CDR3 is made up of 13 amino acids. V dropped 6 bases and J dropped 5 bases, with 13 bases sitting between them. The germline V gene encodes CDR1 MNHEY and CDR2 SVGAGI.